These 4 T cell receptor beta chains originate from one sample sequenced in a study of T cells after posttransplantation cyclophosphamide. Produced via immunoSEQ multiplex PCR; TCRdb's table is partial and in-frame only. The repertoire holds some 47,000 clones, with just over 85% as singletons. Sequenced: PBMCs. All receptors derive from a man aged 30-40 years with a blood cancer, CMV-positive, and with a related stem cell donor.

The V and J genes are TRBV5-4 and TRBJ2-5; 9 nucleotides align to TRBD1. J was trimmed by 2 bases and V by 1 base; bases with no gene match: 3. This CDR3 region has 15 residues. Germline assignment: CDR1 SGHNT and CDR2 YYREEE (reference sequence). The CDR3 nucleotides are TGTGCCAGCAGCTTGAGGGGGACAGGGCAAGAGACCCAGTACTTC. Translating gives CASSLRGTGQETQYF.

The V call is TRBV14, the J call TRBJ2-7; TRBD2 agrees at 11 bases. This CDR3 has 16 residues. Germline V CDR1 and CDR2: SGHDN, FVKESK. Losses at the gene ends were 1 base for V and 3 bases for J; bases not matched to a gene: 5. The CDR3 DNA is TGTGCCAGCAGCCAAGGCCTTAGCGGGAGGGACTACGAGCAGTACTTC. Translating it yields CASSQGLSGRDYEQYF.

The J gene is TRBJ1-6, the V gene TRBV6-6; tentatively, D is TRBD1 (5 bases). Germline V CDR1 and CDR2: MNHNY, SVGAGI (reference sequence). The V gene lost 2 bases and the J gene lost 5 bases, with 10 bases spanning the gap. This CDR3 has 15 residues. CDR3 nucleotides: TGTGCCAGCAGTTACGCAGGGTGGGATAATTCACCCCTCCACTTT. This sequence encodes CASSYAGWDNSPLHF.

The chain has TRBV7-9 and TRBJ2-5; D perhaps matches TRBD1 (5 bases). The V end was cut by 5 bases, the J end by 2 bases, with 9 bases between. The CDR3 length is 13 residues. Germline CDR1 SEHNR, CDR2 FQNEAQ (reference sequence). The DNA for the CDR3 is TGTGCCAGCAGCCTGACAGTACAAGAGACCCAGTACTTC. Its translation: CASSLTVQETQYF.